Below, 15 T cell receptor beta chains from the same sample are listed, as sequenced in a study of blood T cell repertoires in COVID-19. Produced via immunoSEQ multiplex PCR; TCRdb's table is partial and in-frame only. Seen here are about 120,000 clones, more than 75% observed once, and the top ten hold roughly 2.2%. Sequenced material: peripheral blood. The receptors were sampled from a woman aged 45-65 years with acute or convalescent COVID-19.

This chain links TRBV7-9 with TRBJ2-1, with 9 nucleotides matching TRBD2. CDR1 and CDR2 from the germline V gene are SEHNR and FQNEAQ (reference sequence). This CDR3 region has 15 residues. Trimming cost V 5 bases and J 0 bases; bases outside gene matches: 2. The chain's CDR3 is CASSLSGSSYNEQFF. The CDR3 coding sequence is TGTGCCAGCAGCCTTAGCGGGAGCTCCTACAATGAGCAGTTCTTC.

This rearrangement joins TRBV29-1 to TRBJ2-3; 10 bases are a match to TRBD2. Germline V gene sequence: CDR1 SQVTM, CDR2 ANQGSEA. J was trimmed by 5 bases and V by 5 bases; bases with no gene match: 7. This CDR3 is 14 amino acids long. As DNA, the CDR3 is TGCAGCGTTCCTAGCGGGAGCTTAGGAGATACGCAGTATTTT. Protein sequence: CSVPSGSLGDTQYF.

The chain joins TRBV6-5 to TRBJ1-4, with TRBD1 matching over 7 bases. The CDR3 sequence is 15 residues long. V shed 6 bases, J shed 0 bases, and the junction held 4 bases outside the gene matches. The germline V gene has CDR1 MNHEY and CDR2 SVGAGI. DNA of the CDR3: TGTGCCAGCAGGAGGGACAGCGCAACTAATGAAAAACTGTTTTTT. Amino acid sequence: CASRRDSATNEKLFF.

The V call is TRBV30, the J call TRBJ2-1, with TRBD1 matching 9 bases. V trimming: 4 bases; J trimming: 9 bases; junction bases outside the gene matches: 10. The CDR3 has 14 amino acids. CDR1 and CDR2 (germline): GTSNPN, SVGIG (reference sequence). CDR3 residues: CAWIPGNRGLEQFF. In DNA form, the CDR3 reads TGTGCCTGGATTCCAGGGAACAGGGGGCTTGAGCAGTTCTTC.

The rearrangement joins TRBV19 to TRBJ1-2; D is uncertain. Deletions cut 1 base from V and 8 bases from J, with 11 bases between. This CDR3 comprises 13 residues. The germline CDR1 and CDR2 sequences are LNHDA and SQIVND (reference sequence). The CDR3 DNA is TGTGCCAGTAGTATAGGGGCGGAGCGGGGCTACACCTTC. This sequence encodes CASSIGAERGYTF.

The chain is built from TRBV11-3 and TRBJ1-2; perhaps TRBD1 as D (6 bases). The germline V and J ends were trimmed by 5 bases and 5 bases, with 21 bases remaining between them. The germline gives CDR1 SGHNT, CDR2 YENEEA. This CDR3 spans 16 amino acids. CDR3 in amino acids: CASSPTFWGLPYGYTF. In DNA, the CDR3 is TGTGCCAGCAGCCCAACTTTTTGGGGGCTTCCTTATGGCTACACCTTC.

This sequence joins TRBV27 and TRBJ2-3; 11 bases match TRBD1. CDR1 and CDR2 (germline): MNHEY, SMNVEV (reference sequence). This CDR3 is 16 amino acids long. J lost 3 bases, V lost 2 bases, and 4 bases had no gene match. The CDR3 spells CASSLRTGGATDTQYF. The CDR3 bases are TGTGCCAGCAGTTTAAGGACAGGGGGCGCGACAGATACGCAGTATTTT.

This clone was detected a few times. The V gene is TRBV9, the J gene TRBJ1-1; 8 bases match TRBD1. Germline V gives CDR1 SGDLS, CDR2 YYNGEE. The CDR3 has 15 residues. J lost 1 base, V lost 0 bases, and 2 bases had no gene match. The CDR3 DNA reads TGTGCCAGCAGCGTAGGAGGGACAGGGAACACTGAAGCTTTCTTT. This sequence encodes CASSVGGTGNTEAFF.

The rearrangement links TRBV2 to TRBJ1-6; TRBD1 is a possible D gene (6 bases). Germline V gene sequence: CDR1 SNHLY, CDR2 FYNNEI. CDR3 size: 15 residues. V dropped 6 bases and J dropped 9 bases, with 18 bases sitting between them. The CDR3 sequence: CASRSGQSNVSPLHF. Written as DNA, the CDR3 is TGTGCCAGCAGGTCCGGACAGTCAAATGTTTCACCCCTCCACTTT.

The rearrangement joins TRBV19 to TRBJ1-4, with TRBD1 as a possible D gene (5 bases). With 8 bases removed from V and 0 bases from J, the gap between germline ends came to 10 bases. Germline values: CDR1 LNHDA, CDR2 SQIVND (reference sequence). CDR3 length: 14 amino acids. The CDR3 bases are TGTGCCAGTTCGGGGGGAGCAACTAATGAAAAACTGTTTTTT. Translating gives CASSGGATNEKLFF.

Only a few counts were recorded for this clone. The V call is TRBV6-2 or TRBV6-3, the J call TRBJ1-2; D remains ambiguous. CDR3 length equals 11 residues. Trimming cost V 3 bases and J 9 bases, with 8 bases left between them. Germline V gene sequence: CDR1 MNHEY, CDR2 SVGEGT. The CDR3 loop is CASSYEESYTF. The CDR3 DNA reads TGTGCCAGCAGTTATGAGGAAAGCTACACCTTC.

The rearrangement uses TRBV18 and TRBJ2-2; possibly TRBD1 for D (6 bases). Trimming removed 6 bases at V and 3 bases at J, with 11 bases between. Germline V lookup: CDR1 KGHSH, CDR2 LQKENI. This CDR3 has 14 amino acids. The CDR3 DNA reads as TGTGCCAGCTCGTTTAGGACAGACACCGGGGAGCTGTTTTTT. Amino acid sequence: CASSFRTDTGELFF.

V usage is TRBV10-3 and J usage is TRBJ2-5; 9 nucleotides align to TRBD1. The CDR3 runs 12 residues. The V gene's germline CDR1 is ENHRY and CDR2 SYGVKD. J lost 5 bases, V lost 7 bases, and 2 bases had no gene match. In DNA, the CDR3 is TGTGCCATCAATACAGGGGGCGAGACCCAGTACTTC. Encoded protein: CAINTGGETQYF.

The chain couples TRBV19 to TRBJ1-5, with TRBD1 matching over 11 bases. V lost 8 bases, J lost 6 bases, and 9 bases stayed unmatched. Germline V gene lookup returns CDR1 LNHDA and CDR2 SQIVND (reference sequence). There are 15 residues in the CDR3. The CDR3 bases are TGTGCCAGTGGCCGGACAGGGGGCTCTGGTCAGCCCCAGCATTTT. The encoded protein is CASGRTGGSGQPQHF.

The rearrangement uses TRBV21-1 and TRBJ2-5; the D segment call TRBD1 is taken from the table without a DNA check. TRBV21-1 is a pseudogene locus. This CDR3 spans 16 amino acids. CDR3 sequence reads: CASRHRVRGLQETQYF. In DNA form, the CDR3 reads TGTGCCAGCAGACACAGGGTCAGGGGCCTACAAGAGACCCAGTACTTC.